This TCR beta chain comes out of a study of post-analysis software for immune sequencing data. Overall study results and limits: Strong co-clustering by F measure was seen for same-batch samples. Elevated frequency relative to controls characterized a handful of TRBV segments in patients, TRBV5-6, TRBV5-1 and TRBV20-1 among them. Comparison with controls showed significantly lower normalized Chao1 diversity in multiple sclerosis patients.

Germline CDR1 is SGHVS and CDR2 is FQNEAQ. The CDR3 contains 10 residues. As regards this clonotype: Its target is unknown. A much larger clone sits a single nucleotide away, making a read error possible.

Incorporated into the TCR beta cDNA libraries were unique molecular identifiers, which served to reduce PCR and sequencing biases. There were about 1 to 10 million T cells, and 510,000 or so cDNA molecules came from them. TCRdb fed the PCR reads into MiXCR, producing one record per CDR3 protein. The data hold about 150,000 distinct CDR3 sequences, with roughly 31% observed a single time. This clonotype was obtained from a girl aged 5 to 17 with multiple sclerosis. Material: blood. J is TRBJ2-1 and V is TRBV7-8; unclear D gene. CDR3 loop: CVSMLYAQFF. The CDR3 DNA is TGTGTCAGCATGTTGTACGCGCAGTTCTTC.